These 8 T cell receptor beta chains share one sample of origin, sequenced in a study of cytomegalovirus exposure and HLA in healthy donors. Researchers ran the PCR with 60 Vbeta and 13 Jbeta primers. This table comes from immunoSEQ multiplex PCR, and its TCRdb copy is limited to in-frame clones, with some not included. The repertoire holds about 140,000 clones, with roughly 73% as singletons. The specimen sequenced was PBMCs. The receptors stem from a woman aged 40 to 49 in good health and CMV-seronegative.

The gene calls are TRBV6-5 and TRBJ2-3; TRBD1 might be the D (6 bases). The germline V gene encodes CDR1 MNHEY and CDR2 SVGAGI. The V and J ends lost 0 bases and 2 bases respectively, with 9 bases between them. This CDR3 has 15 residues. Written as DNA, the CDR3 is TGTGCCAGCAGTTACTCGGGGGCGATCACAGATACGCAGTATTTT. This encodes CASSYSGAITDTQYF.

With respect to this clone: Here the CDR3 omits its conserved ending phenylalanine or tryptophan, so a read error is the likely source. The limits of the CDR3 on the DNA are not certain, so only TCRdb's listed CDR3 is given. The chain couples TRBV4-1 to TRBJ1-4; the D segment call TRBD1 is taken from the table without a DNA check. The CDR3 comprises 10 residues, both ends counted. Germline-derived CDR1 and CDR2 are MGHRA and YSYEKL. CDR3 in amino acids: CASSQERGRD.

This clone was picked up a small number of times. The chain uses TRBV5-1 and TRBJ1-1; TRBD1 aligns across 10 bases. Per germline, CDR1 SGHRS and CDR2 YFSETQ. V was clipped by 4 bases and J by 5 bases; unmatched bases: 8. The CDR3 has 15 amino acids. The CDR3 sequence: CASSVTGGGLTEAFF. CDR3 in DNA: TGCGCCAGCAGCGTGACAGGGGGCGGGTTGACTGAAGCTTTCTTT.

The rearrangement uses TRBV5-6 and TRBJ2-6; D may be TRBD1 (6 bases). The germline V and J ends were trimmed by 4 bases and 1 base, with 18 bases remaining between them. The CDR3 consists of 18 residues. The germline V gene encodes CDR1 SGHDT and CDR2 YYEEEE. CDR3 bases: TGTGCCAGCAGCCCAGGACAGTTATCGCTATCTGGGGCCAACGTCCTGACTTTC. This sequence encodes CASSPGQLSLSGANVLTF.

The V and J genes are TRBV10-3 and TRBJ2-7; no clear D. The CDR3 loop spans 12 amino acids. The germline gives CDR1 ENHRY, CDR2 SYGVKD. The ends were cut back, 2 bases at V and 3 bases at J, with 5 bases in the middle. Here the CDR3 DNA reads TGTGCCATCAGTGAGGAGAACTACGAGCAGTACTTC. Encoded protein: CAISEENYEQYF.

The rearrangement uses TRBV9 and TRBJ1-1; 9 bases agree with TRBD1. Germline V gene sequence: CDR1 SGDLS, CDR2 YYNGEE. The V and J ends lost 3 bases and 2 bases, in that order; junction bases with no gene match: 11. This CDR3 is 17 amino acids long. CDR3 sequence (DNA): TGTGCCAGCAGCGGCCTGGGACAGGGAGGTATCAACACTGAAGCTTTCTTT. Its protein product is CASSGLGQGGINTEAFF.

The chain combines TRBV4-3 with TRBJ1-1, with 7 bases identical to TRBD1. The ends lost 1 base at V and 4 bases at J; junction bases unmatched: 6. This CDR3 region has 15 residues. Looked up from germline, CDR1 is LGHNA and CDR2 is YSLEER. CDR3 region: CASSQGTGVATEAFF. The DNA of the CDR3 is TGCGCCAGCAGCCAAGGAACAGGGGTTGCCACTGAAGCTTTCTTT.

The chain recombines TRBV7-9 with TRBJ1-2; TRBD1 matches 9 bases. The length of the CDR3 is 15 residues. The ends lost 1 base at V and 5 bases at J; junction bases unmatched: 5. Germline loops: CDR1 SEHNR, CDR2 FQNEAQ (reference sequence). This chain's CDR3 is CASSLETGGWYGYTF. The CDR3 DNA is TGTGCCAGCAGCTTAGAAACAGGGGGCTGGTATGGCTACACCTTC.